Below, 14 T cell receptor beta chains from the same sample are listed, as sequenced in a study of CD8+ T cells in alopecia areata. Once RNA had been extracted, it was reverse transcribed into cDNA to act as the sequencing template. Measured with immunoSEQ multiplex PCR; TCRdb has only the in-frame clones, and not every one. The sample holds over 85,000 clones, 35% to 45% seen once. Sample: CD4+ T cells sorted from blood. These receptors all stem from a human donor with alopecia areata.

The chain is built from TRBV2 and TRBJ1-2, with a weak D call TRBD1 (6 bases). The CDR3 loop spans 13 amino acids. Germline values: CDR1 SNHLY, CDR2 FYNNEI. Trimming took off 3 bases at V and 2 bases at J, with 7 bases between the two ends. This CDR3 reads CASSDQGNYGYTF. DNA for the CDR3: TGTGCCAGCAGTGATCAGGGGAACTATGGCTACACCTTC.

The V gene is TRBV11-2, the J gene TRBJ2-5; D gene unclear. The CDR3 is 12 residues long. V lost 1 base to trimming and J lost 6 bases, with 6 bases between them. Germline V gene sequence: CDR1 SGHAT, CDR2 FQNNGV. In nucleotides, the CDR3 is TGTGCCAGCAGCTTAGTTGAACAGACCCAGTACTTC. Its protein product is CASSLVEQTQYF.

This rearrangement joins TRBV29-1 to TRBJ1-1; D uncertain. V shed 2 bases and J shed 0 bases, with 7 bases lying between them. The germline gives CDR1 SQVTM, CDR2 ANQGSEA. The CDR3 is made up of 13 amino acids. Here the CDR3 reads CSVEKNMNTEAFF. Written as DNA, the CDR3 is TGCAGCGTTGAAAAGAACATGAACACTGAAGCTTTCTTT.

The chain joins TRBV30 to TRBJ1-1, with D possibly matching TRBD1 (6 bases). Germline CDR1 is GTSNPN and CDR2 is SVGIG (reference sequence). Trimming stripped 8 bases from V and 0 bases from J, with 16 bases between. The CDR3 length is 14 residues. This chain's CDR3 is CAGWDIFMNTEAFF. CDR3 coding DNA: TGTGCCGGGTGGGACATCTTCATGAACACTGAAGCTTTCTTT.

This clone was counted between two and nine times. This sequence joins TRBV19 and TRBJ2-1; the D gene could be TRBD1 or TRBD2 (5 bases each). CDR3 length: 13 residues. Trimming pared 7 bases from V and 2 bases from J, leaving 9 bases between. Germline CDR1 LNHDA, CDR2 SQIVND (reference sequence). The CDR3, as DNA: TGTGCCAGTAACGAGGGGACCTACAATGAGCAGTTCTTC. Translation gives CASNEGTYNEQFF.

This sequence joins TRBV29-1 and TRBJ1-1; D ambiguous. Trimming left V 4 bases short and J 0 bases short, with 9 bases between. Germline V CDR1 and CDR2: SQVTM, ANQGSEA. The CDR3 has 13 amino acids. The CDR3 loop reads CSVVRPMNTEAFF. The DNA for the CDR3 is TGCAGCGTTGTAAGGCCCATGAACACTGAAGCTTTCTTT.

V gene TRBV6-5 combines with J gene TRBJ1-1; D is undetermined. The germline gives CDR1 MNHEY, CDR2 SVGAGI. This CDR3 has 12 amino acids. Trimming took off 6 bases at V and 8 bases at J, with 13 bases between the two ends. As DNA, the CDR3 is TGTGCCAGCAGGTCACTTCAGCTCGAAGCTTTCTTT. This codes for CASRSLQLEAFF.

J is TRBJ1-2 and V is TRBV30; no clear D gene. With 1 base removed from V and 6 bases from J, the gap between germline ends came to 21 bases. Germline values: CDR1 GTSNPN, CDR2 SVGIG (reference sequence). CDR3 length: 16 amino acids. The DNA for the CDR3 is TGTGCCTGGAGTGACCCCCCCTCCGTGCCGAAGGATGGCTACACCTTC. It is translated as CAWSDPPSVPKDGYTF.

This clone was detected a few times. The chain employs TRBV30 and TRBJ1-5, with D possibly TRBD1 on 6 matching bases. The V gene lost 5 bases and the J gene lost 1 base, with 9 bases spanning the gap. The germline V gene encodes CDR1 GTSNPN and CDR2 SVGIG (reference sequence). This CDR3 has 13 amino acids. The CDR3 reads CAWGDTSNQPQHF. The CDR3 DNA follows: TGTGCCTGGGGGGACACAAGCAATCAGCCCCAGCATTTT. The full variable domain, in which reference TRBV30 and TRBJ1-5 provide the parts outside the CDR3, is SQTIHQWPATLVQPVGSPLSLECTVEGTSNPNLYWYRQAAGRGLQLLFYSVGIGQISSEVPQNLSASRPQDRQFILSSKKLLLSDSGFYLCAWGDTSNQPQHFGDGTRLSIL.

This clone came up a few times. This chain uses TRBV2 with TRBJ2-2; TRBD1 matches 12 bases. The CDR3 runs to 14 residues. Germline V gene lookup returns CDR1 SNHLY and CDR2 FYNNEI. V shed 7 bases and J 7 bases; nucleotides not matched to a gene: 4. CDR3 in DNA: TGTGCCAGCACGGGACAGGGGGCCGGCGGGGAGCTGTTTTTT. It is translated as CASTGQGAGGELFF.

The chain links TRBV25-1 to TRBJ2-2, with TRBD1 matching 8 bases. Germline V gives CDR1 MGHDK, CDR2 SYGVNS. There are 17 residues in the CDR3. The V and J ends lost 8 bases and 3 bases, in that order; junction bases with no gene match: 14. The CDR3 spells CASGSRQTGVHTGELFF. Here the CDR3 DNA reads TGTGCCAGCGGCTCACGACAGACAGGGGTGCACACCGGGGAGCTGTTTTTT.

This CDR3 reads CASNLRTGGYSPLHF. The DNA for the CDR3 is TGTGCCAGCAATCTCCGGACAGGGGGCTATTCACCCCTCCACTTT. The chain recombines TRBV6-5 with TRBJ1-6, with 11 bases lining up with TRBD1. J gave up 8 bases and V 7 bases, and 7 bases lay outside the gene matches. CDR3 size: 15 residues. Germline CDR1 is MNHEY and CDR2 is SVGAGI.

Remarks on this clone: Other nucleotide sequences in the sample specify the same CDR3. This chain uses TRBV30 with TRBJ1-1; D is unclear. Germline loops: CDR1 GTSNPN, CDR2 SVGIG (reference sequence). V was pared by 3 bases and J by 0 bases, with 2 bases between. This CDR3 region has 11 residues. The CDR3 is CAWSVNTEAFF. CDR3 nucleotide sequence: TGTGCCTGGAGCGTGAACACTGAAGCTTTCTTT.

This clone was recorded a few times. CDR3 in amino acids: CASSQGTVYEQYF. The CDR3 DNA sequence: TGCGCCAGCAGCCAAGGGACAGTCTACGAGCAGTACTTC. This chain connects TRBV4-1 to TRBJ2-7; a weak D match, TRBD1 (6 bases). Germline loops: CDR1 MGHRA, CDR2 YSYEKL. The V end was cut by 1 base, the J end by 3 bases, with 7 bases between. The CDR3 runs to 13 residues.